This TCR beta chain derives from a study of shared clonotypes between healthy human individuals (dated by TCRdb to about 2020). General notes on the study: A few men and two women, aged 18 to 49 years, made up the cohort. For each donor, three plates each were used for CD4 naive and CD4 memory, two plates were used for CD8 naive, and one plate was used for CD8 memory. The study deeply sequenced blood TCR repertoires of several healthy adults to estimate repertoire size and the extent of clonotype sharing between individuals. To increase sequencing depth and limit assay-specific biases, different laboratories used diverse techniques to prepare libraries and sequence TCR repertoires. Per donor, leukapheresis produced somewhere between about 0.9 and 9 billion PBMCs.

CD8 naive samples were obtained by positive selection for CCR7 among CD45RO-negative cells, yielding a CD45RA+CCR7+ population from which TemRA cells were excluded. Healthy HIV-negative adults with no recently reported acute infections or vaccinations were included as donors. Every donor was a Caucasian adult residing in Nashville, Tennessee, USA. Blood was obtained by leukapheresis, after which PBMCs were separated by Ficoll-Histopaque density gradient centrifugation and cryopreserved in liquid nitrogen vapor phase. Analytical flow cytometry was used to check the purity and quantity of every magnetically sorted T cell population. From each sorted fraction, genomic DNA was isolated and quantified by UV absorbance on a Nanodrop 2000c. The paper's findings and limits, for the study overall: When a handful of donors were compared, the shared fraction of clonotypes was about 5.2% for naive CD4, about 4% for naive CD8, about 2.4% for memory CD4, and under 0.5% for memory CD8. Sampling was restricted to blood, and TCR repertoires in tissue are likely to differ from TCR repertoires in blood. Incomplete sequencing was indicated by rarefaction of sorted-subset datasets, despite the large sequencing depth. The small number of donors limited the genetic and exposure-history diversity represented. Clonotypes shared by all four sorted-subset donors showed higher generation probabilities than non-shared clonotypes. Estimated clonotype richness was generally larger for naive than for memory subsets. Pairwise subsampling led to the expectation that sequencing depth would affect the degree of clonotype sharing among donors.

Using the deep immunoSEQ assay, multiplex PCR amplified TCR CDR3 regions from genomic DNA. Extracted genomic DNA from each cell subset was distributed evenly across all wells of several immunoSEQ 96-well plates, and each plate was treated as a replicate. For sorted subsets, 200 to 250 ng of genomic DNA, equivalent to some 30,000 T cell genomes, went into each replicate PCR. Purified libraries were quantified with a Qubit 3.0 fluorometer, sized on a Bioanalyzer 2100, and re-quantified with the KAPA Library Quantification kit. A separate single-read 150-cycle Illumina NextSeq 550 flow cell was used to sequence each immunoSEQ 96-well plate. For the original study's pipeline: Because only junctional sequences without quality scores were contained in the immunoSEQ output, filtering matching that applied to full-length reads could not be performed. Sequences were annotated with PyIR, a Python wrapper for IgBLAST v1.9, using IMGT germline references to assign V/J genes and CDR3. Reads with weak V/J assignments (E-value above 1e-6), missing CDR3, stop codons, out-of-frame junctions, or ambiguous translated residues were removed. V3J clonotypes were defined as sequences sharing the same inferred V gene, J gene, and CDR3 amino acid sequence. The percentage overlap between two repertoires was calculated by dividing the number of shared unique clonotypes by the size of the smaller repertoire. Repertoire richness was assessed with RTK rarefaction, the Chao1 estimator, and Recon v2.1 estimates of unobserved clonotypes. OLGA was used to compute generation probabilities for all TCRbeta clonotypes that the gDNA method yielded from a handful of donors. The immuneACCESS repertoire file appears here via TCRdb, limited to in-frame rearrangements. These files lack a portion of the clones; in checked studies, under half of the deficit traces to unresolved V genes, and the cause of the others is not known. D and trimming come from the DNA, and the V and J calls and clone size come from that table. This sample lists about 2 million clones; about 95% were detected once. 1.2% of the sample goes to the ten largest clones.

A remark on this clone: Its antigen has not been determined. One base away there is no much larger clone; base qualities are not given.

Deletion took 5 bases off V and 3 bases off J, with a span of 20 bases between the germline ends. Taken from the germline V gene, the CDR1 and CDR2 loops are SGHAT and FQNNGV. Taken from cysteine to phenylalanine, the CDR3 has 16 residues. Just CDR3 DNA is preserved here, 48 bases in frame from base 1. This receptor was obtained from a man between 18 and 29 years old in good health. The source material was naive CD8+ T cells sorted from blood. The cell subset or site label, read with the paper, signifies: CD45RA+CCR7+. This chain joins TRBV11-2 to TRBJ2-7; the D gene remains uncertain. The DNA is as follows: TGTGCCAGCAGCCCCCCAAACCCGGTGGTCGACTACGAGCAGTACTTC. Translated, this is CASSPPNPVVDYEQYF.